Reported below is one T cell receptor (beta chain). Its antigen is still unknown. These data are taken from a study of T-cell memory formation after mild COVID-19. Study results and limitations: Second-wave clones reaching peak frequency on day 37 lacked confirmed SARS-CoV-2 specificity.

Germline V lookup: CDR1 SGHTA, CDR2 FQGNSA. The CDR3 totals 14 residues. Trimming took 2 bases from V and 5 from J; bases not matched to a gene: 4. 5'RACE primed from the constant segment yielded TCR alpha and TCR beta cDNA libraries bearing sample barcodes and UMIs. MiXCR was run by TCRdb on the 5' RACE reads, yielding one entry per CDR3 protein. The table lists 250,000 to 300,000 distinct CDR3 sequences, 15% to 20% of them singletons. The TCR sequence derives from a young man who had mild COVID-19 (a few samples of this study predate the infection). Cell type and time point are not known. The chain employs TRBV7-2 and TRBJ2-3, with 7 bases fitting TRBD2. Sequencing was carried out using PBMCs or a T cell subset sorted from them (not recorded which). The CDR3, as DNA: TGTGCCAGCAGCTTAAGACGGGGGGTAGATACGCAGTATTTT. It codes for CASSLRRGVDTQYF.